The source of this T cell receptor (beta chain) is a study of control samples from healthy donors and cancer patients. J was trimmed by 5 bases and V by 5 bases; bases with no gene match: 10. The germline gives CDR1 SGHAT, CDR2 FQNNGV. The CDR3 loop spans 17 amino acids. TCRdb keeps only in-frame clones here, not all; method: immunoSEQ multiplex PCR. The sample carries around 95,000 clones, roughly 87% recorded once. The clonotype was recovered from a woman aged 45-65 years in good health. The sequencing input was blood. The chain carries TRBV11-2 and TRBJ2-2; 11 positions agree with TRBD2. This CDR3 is CASSAVAGGPITGELFF. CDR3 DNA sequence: TGTGCCAGCAGCGCAGTAGCGGGAGGGCCTATAACCGGGGAGCTGTTTTTT.